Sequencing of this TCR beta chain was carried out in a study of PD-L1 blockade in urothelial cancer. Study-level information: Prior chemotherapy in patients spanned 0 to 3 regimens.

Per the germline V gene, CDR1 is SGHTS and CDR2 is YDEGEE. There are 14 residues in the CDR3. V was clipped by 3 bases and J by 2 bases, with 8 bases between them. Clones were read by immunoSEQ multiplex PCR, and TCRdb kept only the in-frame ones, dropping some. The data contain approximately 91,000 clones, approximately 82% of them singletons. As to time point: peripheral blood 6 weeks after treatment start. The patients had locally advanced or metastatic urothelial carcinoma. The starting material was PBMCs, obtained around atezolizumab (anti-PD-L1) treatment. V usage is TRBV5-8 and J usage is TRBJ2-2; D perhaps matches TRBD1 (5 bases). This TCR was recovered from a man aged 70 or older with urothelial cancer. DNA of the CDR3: TGTGCCAGCAGCTGGGGCGATAACACCGGGGAGCTGTTTTTT. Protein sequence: CASSWGDNTGELFF.